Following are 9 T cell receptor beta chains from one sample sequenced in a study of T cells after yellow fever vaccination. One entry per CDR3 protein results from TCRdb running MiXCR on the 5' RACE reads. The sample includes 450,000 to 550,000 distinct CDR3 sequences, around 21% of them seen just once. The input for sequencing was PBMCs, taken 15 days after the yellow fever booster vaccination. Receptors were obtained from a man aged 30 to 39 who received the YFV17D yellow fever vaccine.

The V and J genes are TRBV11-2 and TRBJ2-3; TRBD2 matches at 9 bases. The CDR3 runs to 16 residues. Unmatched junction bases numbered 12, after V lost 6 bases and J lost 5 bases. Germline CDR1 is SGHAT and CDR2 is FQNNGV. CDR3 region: CASRRPGLAIGDTQYF. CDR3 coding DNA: TGTGCCAGCAGGAGACCGGGACTAGCAATTGGAGATACGCAGTATTTT.

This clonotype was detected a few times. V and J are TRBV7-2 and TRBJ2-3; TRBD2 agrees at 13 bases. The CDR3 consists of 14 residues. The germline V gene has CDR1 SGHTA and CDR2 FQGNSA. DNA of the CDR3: TGTGCTATCAGGACTAGCGGGAGCGCAGATACGCAGTATTTT. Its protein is CAIRTSGSADTQYF.

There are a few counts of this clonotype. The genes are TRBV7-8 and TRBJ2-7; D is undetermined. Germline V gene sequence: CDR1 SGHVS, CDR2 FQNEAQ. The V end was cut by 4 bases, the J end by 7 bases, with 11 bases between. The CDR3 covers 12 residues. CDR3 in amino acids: CASSSPEAEQYF. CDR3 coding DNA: TGTGCCAGCAGCTCCCCCGAAGCGGAGCAGTACTTC. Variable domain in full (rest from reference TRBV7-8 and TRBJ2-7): GAGVSQSPRYKVAKRGQDVALRCDPISGHVSLFWYQQALGQGPEFLTYFQNEAQLDKSGLPSDRFFAERPEGSVSTLKIQRTQQEDSAVYLCASSSPEAEQYFGPGTRLTVT.

The CDR3 region is CASSPTLISSGNTIYF. In nucleotides, the CDR3 is TGTGCCAGCTCACCGACCCTCATCTCTTCTGGAAACACCATATATTTT. The rearrangement joins TRBV18 to TRBJ1-3, with D unclear. From germline, CDR1 is KGHSH and CDR2 LQKENI. This CDR3 has 16 amino acids. V lost 3 bases to trimming and J lost 1 base, with 13 bases between them. Supplemented by reference TRBV18 and TRBJ1-3, the full variable domain reads NAGVMQNPRHLVRRRGQEARLRCSPMKGHSHVYWYRQLPEEGLKFMVYLQKENIIDESGMPKERFSAEFPKEGPSILRIQQVVRGDSAAYFCASSPTLISSGNTIYFGEGSWLTVV.

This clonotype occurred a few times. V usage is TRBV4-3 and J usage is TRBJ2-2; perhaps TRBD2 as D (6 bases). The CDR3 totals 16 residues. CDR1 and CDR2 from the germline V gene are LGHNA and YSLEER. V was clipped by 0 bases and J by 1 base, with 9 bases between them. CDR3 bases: TGCGCCAGCAGCCAAGATCTGGGGGGGAACACCGGGGAGCTGTTTTTT. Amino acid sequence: CASSQDLGGNTGELFF.

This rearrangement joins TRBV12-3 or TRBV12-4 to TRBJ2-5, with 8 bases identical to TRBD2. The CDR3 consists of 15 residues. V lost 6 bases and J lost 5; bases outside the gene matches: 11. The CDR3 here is CASSPPREGRETQYF. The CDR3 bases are TGTGCCAGCAGCCCCCCCCGGGAGGGCCGGGAGACCCAGTACTTC.

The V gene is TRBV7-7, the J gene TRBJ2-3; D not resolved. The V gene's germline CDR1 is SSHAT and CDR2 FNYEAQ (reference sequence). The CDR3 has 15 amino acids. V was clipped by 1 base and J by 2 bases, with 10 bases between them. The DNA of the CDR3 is TGTGCCAGCAGCTTAGGGCATAGCTACACAGATACGCAGTATTTT. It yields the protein CASSLGHSYTDTQYF.

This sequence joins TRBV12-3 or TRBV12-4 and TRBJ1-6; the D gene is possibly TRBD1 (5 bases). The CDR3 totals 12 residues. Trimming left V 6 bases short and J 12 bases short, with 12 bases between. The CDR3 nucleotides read TGTGCCAGCAGCCCAGTGGGGCAACCCCTCCACTTT. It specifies CASSPVGQPLHF.

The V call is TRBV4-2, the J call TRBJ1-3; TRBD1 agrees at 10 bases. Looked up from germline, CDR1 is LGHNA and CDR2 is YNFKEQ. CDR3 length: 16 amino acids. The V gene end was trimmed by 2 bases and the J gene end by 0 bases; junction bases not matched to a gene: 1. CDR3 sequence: CASSQRTGGSGNTIYF. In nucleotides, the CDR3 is TGTGCCAGCAGCCAAAGGACAGGGGGCTCTGGAAACACCATATATTTT.